Presented here are 4 T cell receptor beta chains from one specimen sequenced in a study of blood T cell repertoires in COVID-19. The repertoire was sequenced with immunoSEQ multiplex PCR; TCRdb's copy has only in-frame clones and lacks some. The profile shows some 250,000 clones, 83% of them singletons. The specimen sequenced was peripheral blood. The receptors stem from a man in his forties with active or convalescent COVID-19.

V usage is TRBV7-3 and J usage is TRBJ2-3; D is undetermined. The V end lost 2 bases, the J end lost 2 bases, and 5 bases lay between the germline ends. The CDR3 sequence is 13 residues long. The V gene's germline CDR1 is SGHTA and CDR2 FQGTGA. The CDR3 reads CASSLGITDTQYF. In DNA, the CDR3 is TGTGCCAGCAGCTTAGGCATCACAGATACGCAGTATTTT. The variable domain in full, completed from reference TRBV7-3 and TRBJ2-3, reads GAGVSQTPSNKVTEKGKYVELRCDPISGHTALYWYRQSLGQGPEFLIYFQGTGAADDSGLPNDRFFAVRPEGSVSTLKIQRTERGDSAVYLCASSLGITDTQYFGPGTRLTVL.

The V call is TRBV6-6, the J call TRBJ1-2, with 9 positions matching TRBD1. The CDR3 spans 15 residues. The trim removed 6 bases at V and 4 bases at J, leaving 9 bases unmatched. CDR1 MNHNY and CDR2 SVGAGI come from the germline V gene (reference sequence). The CDR3 protein is CASSPPTGQGYGYTF. The CDR3 coding sequence is TGTGCCAGCAGCCCCCCAACGGGACAGGGCTATGGCTACACCTTC.

This chain connects TRBV30 to TRBJ2-1; maybe TRBD2 (6 bases). V was clipped by 0 bases and J by 8 bases, with 20 bases between them. From germline, CDR1 is GTSNPN and CDR2 SVGIG (reference sequence). The CDR3 spans 16 residues. The CDR3 nucleotides are TGTGCCTGGAGTGTTCGACTCACTAGCTTTAAATATGAGCAGTTCTTC. Translated: CAWSVRLTSFKYEQFF. Drawing the rest from reference TRBV30 and TRBJ2-1, the complete variable domain is SQTIHQWPATLVQPVGSPLSLECTVEGTSNPNLYWYRQAAGRGLQLLFYSVGIGQISSEVPQNLSASRPQDRQFILSSKKLLLSDSGFYLCAWSVRLTSFKYEQFFGPGTRLTVL.

The CDR3 DNA is TGTGCCAGCAGCTTAGGAGGAGGACAGGGTGGGCCTAGGAACACTGAAGCTTTCTTT. Translation gives CASSLGGGQGGPRNTEAFF. The J gene is TRBJ1-1, the V gene TRBV7-9, with 8 bases aligning to TRBD1. Unmatched junction bases numbered 14, after V lost 1 base and J lost 1 base. The CDR3 extends over 19 amino acids. The germline CDR1 and CDR2 sequences are SEHNR and FQNEAQ (reference sequence).